This T cell receptor (beta chain) was captured by sequencing in a study of PD-L1 blockade in urothelial cancer. Method: immunoSEQ multiplex PCR; TCRdb's copy keeps in-frame clones and lacks some. This sample has about 49,000 clones, with 79% found just once. Sample time point: pretreatment peripheral blood. This CDR3 contains 16 residues. Looked up from germline, CDR1 is SGHDT and CDR2 is YYEEEE. Trimming shortened V by 4 bases and J by 6 bases, and 20 bases separated the two germline ends. The clonotype originates from a man in his 70s with urothelial cancer. The specimen was PBMCs, collected around atezolizumab (anti-PD-L1) treatment. The rearrangement links TRBV5-6 to TRBJ2-1; possibly TRBD1 for D (5 bases). The CDR3 DNA reads TGTGCCAGCAGCCTCCTTGCGGCCCAAGGGGCCAATGAGCAGTTCTTC. This translates into CASSLLAAQGANEQFF.